Listed here are 28 T cell receptor beta chains from one sample, sequenced in a study of blood T cell repertoires in COVID-19. Produced via immunoSEQ multiplex PCR; TCRdb's table is partial and in-frame only. The sample holds 310,000 or so clones, about 86% seen once. The sample consisted of peripheral blood. The receptors stem from a woman aged 50 to 65 with acute or convalescent COVID-19.

This chain connects TRBV6-6 to TRBJ2-7; D unclear. The germline V gene encodes CDR1 MNHNY and CDR2 SVGAGI (reference sequence). Trimming cost V 5 bases and J 0 bases, with 11 bases left between them. The CDR3 is 14 residues long. The DNA of the CDR3 is TGTGCCAGCAGTCTCGGCGGAAGCTCCTACGAGCAGTACTTC. This gives the protein CASSLGGSSYEQYF.

The rearrangement links TRBV30 to TRBJ1-5, with 9 bases aligning to TRBD1. In germline, CDR1 is GTSNPN, CDR2 SVGIG (reference sequence). The CDR3 has 15 residues. After removal of 4 bases from V and 0 bases from J, the junction contained 4 bases not matched to a gene. CDR3 DNA sequence: TGTGCCTGGACCCGGACAGGGGATAGCAATCAGCCCCAGCATTTT. It translates to CAWTRTGDSNQPQHF.

The chain uses TRBV6-6 and TRBJ2-7; 7 nucleotides line up with TRBD1. The CDR3 loop spans 20 amino acids. V dropped 5 bases and J dropped 2; count of bases not matched to a gene: 24. Germline V CDR1 and CDR2: MNHNY, SVGAGI (reference sequence). As DNA, the CDR3 is TGTGCCAGCAGTCCGACGACCCCACAGGGGCAGGTACGGCTAGCCTACGAGCAGTACTTC. Residues: CASSPTTPQGQVRLAYEQYF.

This clone showed up just a few times. The chain carries TRBV4-1 and TRBJ2-1; 9 bases align to TRBD2. CDR1 MGHRA and CDR2 YSYEKL come from the germline V gene. With 1 base clipped from V and 2 bases from J, the junction kept 9 bases outside the gene matches. This CDR3 region has 18 residues. CDR3 loop: CASSQVASGRRTYNEQFF. The CDR3 DNA follows: TGCGCCAGCAGCCAAGTAGCCAGCGGGAGGAGGACCTACAATGAGCAGTTCTTC.

The chain uses TRBV4-3 and TRBJ1-1; D perhaps matches TRBD1 (5 bases). The CDR3 covers 12 residues. The germline V and J ends were trimmed by 3 bases and 6 bases, with 8 bases remaining between them. CDR1 is LGHNA, CDR2 YSLEER, per germline. CDR3 bases: TGCGCCAGCAGCCAGGGACTGTCTGAAGCTTTCTTT. Amino acid sequence: CASSQGLSEAFF.

CDR3 DNA sequence: TGTGCCAGCTCACCGCAGGCTAATGGCTACACCTTC. Translated, it gives CASSPQANGYTF. The rearrangement uses TRBV18 and TRBJ1-2; D remains ambiguous. Germline CDR1 KGHSH, CDR2 LQKENI. With 3 bases removed from V and 6 bases from J, the gap between germline ends came to 8 bases. The CDR3 extends over 12 amino acids.

The CDR3, as DNA: TGTGCCATCAGTGAGTCCGAGGGAGGGAGTGAGACCCAGTACTTC. It encodes CAISESEGGSETQYF. V is TRBV10-3 and J is TRBJ2-5; 7 nucleotides match TRBD2. V gave up 0 bases and J gave up 5 bases; unmatched junction bases: 6. This CDR3 is built from 15 residues. CDR1 and CDR2 (germline): ENHRY, SYGVKD.

The chain carries TRBV7-2 and TRBJ1-1; D might be TRBD1 (5 bases). The CDR3 contains 15 residues. The ends were cut back, 5 bases at V and 0 bases at J, with 13 bases in the middle. The germline V gene has CDR1 SGHTA and CDR2 FQGNSA. The CDR3 loop is CASSLMGGVNTEAFF. In DNA form, the CDR3 reads TGTGCCAGCAGCCTCATGGGGGGGGTGAACACTGAAGCTTTCTTT.

There are a few counts of this clone. In nucleotides, the CDR3 is TGCGCCAGCAGCCAAAAACAGGGCAATCAGCCCCAGCATTTT. Its translation: CASSQKQGNQPQHF. The V gene is TRBV4-1, the J gene TRBJ1-5; tentative D call: TRBD1 (5 bases). Germline CDR1 MGHRA, CDR2 YSYEKL. The CDR3 consists of 14 residues. Trimming left V 2 bases short and J 2 bases short, with 7 bases between.

V gene TRBV7-9 combines with J gene TRBJ1-1; D gene uncertain. This CDR3 has 13 residues. Looked up from germline, CDR1 is SEHNR and CDR2 is FQNEAQ (reference sequence). With 5 bases removed from V and 2 bases from J, the gap between germline ends came to 9 bases. The CDR3 sequence: CASSKAGNTEAFF. As DNA, the CDR3 is TGTGCCAGCAGCAAAGCCGGTAACACTGAAGCTTTCTTT.

The rearrangement links TRBV4-1 to TRBJ1-1; D call uncertain. The germline V gene encodes CDR1 MGHRA and CDR2 YSYEKL. This CDR3 contains 14 residues. Deletions cut 0 bases from V and 1 base from J, with 6 bases between. CDR3 residues: CASSQEARNTEAFF. The CDR3 nucleotides read TGCGCCAGCAGCCAAGAGGCCCGGAACACTGAAGCTTTCTTT.

This clone appeared a single time. The V and J genes are TRBV6-1 and TRBJ2-5; TRBD2 matches 9 bases. The CDR3 is 18 residues long. The germline gives CDR1 MNHNS, CDR2 SASEGT. V lost 2 bases to trimming and J lost 0 bases; unmatched junction nucleotides: 10. The CDR3, as DNA: TGTGCCAGCAGTGAAATGGTGGCGGGAGGGTACTACCAAGAGACCCAGTACTTC. Its translation: CASSEMVAGGYYQETQYF.

The V and J genes are TRBV6-5 and TRBJ1-1; 9 bases are shared with TRBD1. The CDR3 extends over 15 amino acids. The germline V gene has CDR1 MNHEY and CDR2 SVGAGI. V lost 5 bases, J lost 1 base, and 5 bases stayed unmatched. CDR3 bases: TGTGCCAGCAGTCAGGCGACAGGGGGGAACACTGAAGCTTTCTTT. It specifies CASSQATGGNTEAFF.

The chain carries TRBV27 and TRBJ1-2, with 7 bases identical to TRBD1. Trimming removed 5 bases from V and 4 bases from J; junction bases left unmatched: 1. The CDR3 is made up of 12 amino acids. Germline V gene data show CDR1 as MNHEY and CDR2 as SMNVEV (reference sequence). In nucleotides, the CDR3 is TGTGCCAGCAGTAGGGGGCCCTATGGCTACACCTTC. Protein product: CASSRGPYGYTF.

The genes are TRBV5-4 and TRBJ2-7; a possible D gene is TRBD2 (6 bases). Trimming shortened V by 1 base and J by 2 bases, and 16 bases separated the two germline ends. This CDR3 spans 16 amino acids. Germline CDR1 and CDR2: SGHNT and YYREEE (reference sequence). The CDR3 DNA follows: TGTGCCAGCAGCTTGTCTCGTGGGAGGAATCCCTACGAGCAGTACTTC. Its protein is CASSLSRGRNPYEQYF.

CDR3 region: CAWSVERDSEAFF. CDR3 bases: TGTGCCTGGAGTGTAGAGAGGGACAGTGAAGCTTTCTTT. This chain links TRBV30 with TRBJ1-1; 7 bases align to TRBD1. CDR3 length: 13 residues. Losses at the gene ends were 0 bases for V and 7 bases for J; bases not matched to a gene: 5. CDR1 and CDR2 from the germline V gene are GTSNPN and SVGIG (reference sequence).

This clone appeared once. The chain joins TRBV11-2 to TRBJ1-6; 7 nucleotides line up with TRBD1. V shed 7 bases, J shed 9 bases, and the junction held 12 bases outside the gene matches. The V gene's germline CDR1 is SGHAT and CDR2 FQNNGV. The CDR3 is 15 amino acids. The CDR3 DNA sequence: TGTGCCAGCACCATACGGGGGACAGAGATTTCACCCCTCCACTTT. As protein: CASTIRGTEISPLHF.

The CDR3 protein is CASSRNQGEAFF. In nucleotides, the CDR3 is TGTGCCAGCTCACGGAACCAGGGGGAAGCTTTCTTT. The chain links TRBV18 to TRBJ1-1, with D perhaps TRBD1 (6 bases). Germline lookup yields CDR1 KGHSH and CDR2 LQKENI. This CDR3 region has 12 residues. Trimming removed 4 bases at V and 8 bases at J, with 11 bases between. Full variable domain (outside the CDR3, taken from reference TRBV18 and TRBJ1-1): NAGVMQNPRHLVRRRGQEARLRCSPMKGHSHVYWYRQLPEEGLKFMVYLQKENIIDESGMPKERFSAEFPKEGPSILRIQQVVRGDSAAYFCASSRNQGEAFFGQGTRLTVV.

Only one count was recorded for this clone. The chain uses TRBV30 and TRBJ1-5; weak D call: TRBD1 (5 bases). V was clipped by 1 base and J by 2 bases, with 6 bases between them. This CDR3 spans 13 amino acids. Germline CDR1 and CDR2: GTSNPN and SVGIG (reference sequence). This CDR3 is CAWSETGNQPQHF. CDR3 in DNA: TGTGCCTGGAGTGAGACAGGCAATCAGCCCCAGCATTTT.

The V and J genes are TRBV6-6 and TRBJ1-2; D might be TRBD1 (6 bases). V lost 6 bases and J 5 bases, leaving 19 bases between the germline ends. The CDR3 extends over 15 amino acids. The V gene's germline CDR1 is MNHNY and CDR2 SVGAGI (reference sequence). The CDR3 loop is CASSLTRDTSYGYTF. The CDR3 DNA reads as TGTGCCAGCAGCCTGACCCGGGACACTAGTTATGGCTACACCTTC.

The V and J genes are TRBV12-3 or TRBV12-4 and TRBJ1-1, with D unclear. V dropped 3 bases and J dropped 7 bases, with 12 bases sitting between them. There are 13 residues in the CDR3. The CDR3 coding sequence is TGTGCCAGCAGTTTCATTCTGCGCGGTGAAGCTTTCTTT. Protein sequence: CASSFILRGEAFF.

The chain carries TRBV18 and TRBJ1-2; 8 nucleotides agree with TRBD1. V lost 5 bases and J lost 2; bases outside the gene matches: 7. The CDR3 has 15 residues. CDR1 is KGHSH and CDR2 is LQKENI in the germline V gene. The CDR3 spells CASSNLTGVNYGYTF. The CDR3, as DNA: TGTGCCAGCTCAAACTTGACAGGGGTGAACTATGGCTACACCTTC.

J is TRBJ1-5 and V is TRBV21-1. TRBV21-1 is a pseudogene segment. The CDR3 loop spans 16 amino acids. In nucleotides, the CDR3 is TGTGCCAGCAGCAAAAGATCTGCGAATAGCAATCAGCCCCAGCATTTT. This translates into CASSKRSANSNQPQHF.

V is TRBV9 and J is TRBJ1-6; 7 nucleotides agree with TRBD1. Trimming removed 0 bases from V and 10 bases from J; junction bases left unmatched: 7. Germline assignment: CDR1 SGDLS and CDR2 YYNGEE. This CDR3 is built from 15 residues. The CDR3 loop reads CASSVERQGGSPLHF. CDR3 DNA: TGTGCCAGCAGCGTAGAGCGGCAGGGGGGATCACCCCTCCACTTT. Based on the CDR3 plus reference TRBV9 and TRBJ1-6, the full variable domain is DSGVTQTPKHLITATGQRVTLRCSPRSGDLSVYWYQQSLDQGLQFLIQYYNGEERAKGNILERFSAQQFPDLHSELNLSSLELGDSALYFCASSVERQGGSPLHFGNGTRLTVT.

The chain is built from TRBV7-2 and TRBJ1-1, with 7 bases that match TRBD1. CDR3 size: 14 residues. Germline-derived CDR1 and CDR2 are SGHTA and FQGNSA. With V trimmed by 6 bases and J by 1 base, 5 bases remained unmatched. The CDR3 DNA sequence: TGTGCCAGCAGAATAGACAGGGCGAACACTGAAGCTTTCTTT. Translated: CASRIDRANTEAFF.

In its sample, this clone was seen once. The rearrangement uses TRBV5-5 and TRBJ2-1; 7 nucleotides line up with TRBD1. The V gene's germline CDR1 is SGHKS and CDR2 YYEKEE (reference sequence). V lost 2 bases to trimming and J lost 1 base; unmatched junction nucleotides: 3. The CDR3 is made up of 15 amino acids. The CDR3 reads CASSFRQGSYNEQFF. In DNA form, the CDR3 reads TGTGCCAGCAGCTTTAGACAGGGTTCCTACAATGAGCAGTTCTTC. The variable domain in full, completed from reference TRBV5-5 and TRBJ2-1, reads DAGVTQSPTHLIKTRGQQVTLRCSPISGHKSVSWYQQVLGQGPQFIFQYYEKEERGRGNFPDRFSARQFPNYSSELNVNALLLGDSALYLCASSFRQGSYNEQFFGPGTRLTVL.

This chain uses TRBV19 with TRBJ2-1; a weak D match, TRBD2 (6 bases). The germline gives CDR1 LNHDA, CDR2 SQIVND (reference sequence). The CDR3 has 16 residues. Trimming removed 2 bases at V and 0 bases at J, with 11 bases between. The CDR3 spells CASSISGVGSYNEQFF. The CDR3 DNA is TGTGCCAGTAGTATATCGGGGGTCGGCTCCTACAATGAGCAGTTCTTC.

The rearrangement joins TRBV2 to TRBJ2-3; 7 bases fit TRBD2. With V trimmed by 6 bases and J by 3 bases, 6 bases remained unmatched. This CDR3 has 14 residues. CDR1 is SNHLY, CDR2 FYNNEI, per germline. CDR3 region: CASSALARTDTQYF. The CDR3 DNA reads as TGTGCCAGCAGCGCACTAGCGAGGACAGATACGCAGTATTTT. Full variable domain (remainder filled in from reference TRBV2 and TRBJ2-3): EPEVTQTPSHQVTQMGQEVILRCVPISNHLYFYWYRQILGQKVEFLVSFYNNEISEKSEIFDDQFSVERPDGSNFTLKIRSTKLEDSAMYFCASSALARTDTQYFGPGTRLTVL.